The source of this TCR beta chain is a study of siplizumab effects on memory and regulatory T cells. Study-level findings and limits: Mean Treg-derived proportions of mappable alloreactive CD4+ clones were roughly 69% for siplizumab and about 30% for controls. Apparently more diverse than memory cells, naive T cells also seemed major alloresponse contributors.

The CDR3 totals 14 residues. Germline CDR1 MNHNS, CDR2 SASEGT. V lost 2 bases and J lost 9; bases outside the gene matches: 6. The assay was immunoSEQ multiplex PCR, and TCRdb's table has in-frame clones only and misses some. Among some 110,000 clones listed, roughly 94% were seen once. Regarding this clone: What it binds is unknown.

The sequence derives from a human donor in good health. This chain connects TRBV6-1 to TRBJ2-1, with 8 bases aligning to TRBD2. The sample taken for sequencing was non-Treg CD4+ T cells sorted from blood. The CDR3: CASSEQREWSEQFF. The CDR3 DNA reads TGTGCCAGCAGTGAACAGCGGGAGTGGTCTGAGCAGTTCTTC.